This TCR beta chain appears in the sequencing data of a study of early T cells in non-severe SARS-CoV-2 infection. Study as a whole: It was bulk RNA from unsorted whole blood that was sequenced, and the chains were unpaired.

The table lists this clonotype with many counts. Its antigen is not known. Study conclusions and caveats: CD4 and private specificities were missed by VDJdb matching, which favored anti-spike CD8 responses.

Researchers attached unique molecular identifiers to individual cDNA molecules. One entry per CDR3 protein, called by TCRdb with MiXCR from the 5' RACE reads. There are 30,000 to 40,000 distinct CDR3 sequences in the sample; 6% to 8.5% occur only once, and 24% lies in the top ten. V lost 4 bases and J 7 bases, leaving 14 bases between the germline ends. The CDR3 is 14 amino acids. This rearrangement joins TRBV12-3 or TRBV12-4 to TRBJ2-1; the D is unclear. Sequenced material: whole blood, taken at baseline. The clonotype comes from an adult who was a healthcare worker with PCR-confirmed SARS-CoV-2 infection or an uninfected control (not recorded which). The CDR3 spells CASSSEDLRNEQFF. The DNA for the CDR3 is TGTGCCAGCAGTTCGGAAGATCTTAGAAATGAGCAGTTCTTC.